The next 4 T cell receptor beta chains were all read from a single sample in a study of blood T cell repertoires in COVID-19. Libraries were prepared by immunoSEQ multiplex PCR; TCRdb keeps only in-frame clonotypes and omits some of them. The data hold 150,000 to 200,000 clones, with approximately 81% observed a single time. Sequenced sample: peripheral blood. These receptors were taken from a woman in her 50s with COVID-19, enrolled during active disease.

The V and J genes are TRBV6-6 and TRBJ1-4; TRBD1 matches 9 bases. V lost 3 bases to trimming and J lost 4 bases; unmatched junction nucleotides: 6. The CDR3 is 16 amino acids. Per the germline V gene, CDR1 is MNHNY and CDR2 is SVGAGI (reference sequence). This CDR3 is CASSYSGQGDNEKLFF. In DNA form, the CDR3 reads TGTGCCAGCAGTTATTCGGGACAGGGTGATAATGAAAAACTGTTTTTT.

This clone has more than one count but fewer than ten. The chain employs TRBV16 and TRBJ2-3; D uncertain. This CDR3 has 16 residues. V was shortened by 4 bases and J by 2 bases, with 16 bases between the two germline ends. Germline V gene sequence: CDR1 KGHSY, CDR2 FQNENV. This CDR3 reads CASSRYISTSTDTQYF. The CDR3 DNA reads as TGTGCCAGCAGCCGATACATCTCAACGTCCACAGATACGCAGTATTTT.

On this clone: This specimen includes other DNA sequences encoding the same CDR3. V is TRBV14 and J is TRBJ1-6; D remains unclear. Per germline, CDR1 SGHDN and CDR2 FVKESK. This CDR3 has 12 amino acids. V was shortened by 3 bases and J by 6 bases, with 3 bases between the two germline ends. The CDR3: CASSHSNSPLHF. The CDR3 DNA is TGTGCCAGCAGCCATAGTAATTCACCCCTCCACTTT.

The genes are TRBV7-3 and TRBJ2-3; the match to TRBD2 covers 7 bases. V dropped 3 bases and J dropped 3; count of bases not matched to a gene: 6. Germline V CDR1 and CDR2: SGHTA, FQGTGA. The CDR3 is made up of 15 amino acids. The CDR3 nucleotides read TGTGCCAGCAGCTTGAACGGGGGGAGGACAGATACGCAGTATTTT. Its translation: CASSLNGGRTDTQYF. The full variable domain, in which reference TRBV7-3 and TRBJ2-3 provide the parts outside the CDR3, is GAGVSQTPSNKVTEKGKYVELRCDPISGHTALYWYRQSLGQGPEFLIYFQGTGAADDSGLPNDRFFAVRPEGSVSTLKIQRTERGDSAVYLCASSLNGGRTDTQYFGPGTRLTVL.